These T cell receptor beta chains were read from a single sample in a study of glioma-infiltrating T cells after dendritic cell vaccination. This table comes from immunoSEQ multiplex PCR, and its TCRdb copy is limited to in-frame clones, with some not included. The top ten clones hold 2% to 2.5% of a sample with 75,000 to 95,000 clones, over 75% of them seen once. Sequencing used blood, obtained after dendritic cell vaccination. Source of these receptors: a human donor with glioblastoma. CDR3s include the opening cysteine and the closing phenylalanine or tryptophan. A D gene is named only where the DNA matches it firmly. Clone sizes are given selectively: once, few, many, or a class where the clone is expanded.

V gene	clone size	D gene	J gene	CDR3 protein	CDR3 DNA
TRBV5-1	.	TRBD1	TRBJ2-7	CASSLFRGQGEQYF	TGCGCCAGCAGCTTGTTCAGGGGGCAGGGCGAGCAGTACTTC
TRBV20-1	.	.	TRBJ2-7	CSALTGYEQYF	TGCAGTGCTTTGACAGGCTACGAGCAGTACTTC
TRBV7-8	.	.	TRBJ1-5	CASSTTYGNQPQHF	TGTGCCAGCAGTACCACTTATGGCAATCAGCCCCAGCATTTT
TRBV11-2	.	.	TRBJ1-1	CASSLGLLNTEAFF	TGTGCCAGCAGCTTAGGTCTTTTGAACACTGAAGCTTTCTTT
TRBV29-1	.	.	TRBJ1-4	CSVDGPDDEKLFF	TGCAGCGTTGATGGGCCCGATGATGAAAAACTGTTTTTT
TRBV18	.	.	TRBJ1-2	CASSPEGSYGYTF	TGTGCCAGCTCACCGGAGGGGTCCTATGGCTACACCTTC
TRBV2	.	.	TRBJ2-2	CAGRAGNTGELFF	TGTGCCGGTCGAGCGGGGAACACCGGGGAGCTGTTTTTT
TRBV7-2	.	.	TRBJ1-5	CASSYRSGGPGQPQHF	TGTGCCAGCAGCTACCGGAGCGGGGGGCCAGGTCAGCCCCAGCATTTT
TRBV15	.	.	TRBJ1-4	CATRRGTNEKLFF	TGTGCCACCAGGCGAGGAACTAATGAAAAACTGTTTTTT
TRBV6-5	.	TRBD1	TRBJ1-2	CASSYDRGGSYGYTF	TGTGCCAGCAGTTACGACAGGGGGGGCAGCTATGGCTACACCTTC
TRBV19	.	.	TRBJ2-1	CASSMGRYYNEQFF	TGTGCCAGTAGTATGGGGAGATATTACAATGAGCAGTTCTTC
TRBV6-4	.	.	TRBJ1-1	CASSNRGGTEAFF	TGTGCCAGCAGCAATCGAGGGGGCACTGAAGCTTTCTTT
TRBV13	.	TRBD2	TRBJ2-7	CASSLRLANYEQYF	TGTGCCAGCAGCTTACGACTAGCGAACTACGAGCAGTACTTC
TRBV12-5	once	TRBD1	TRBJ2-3	CASAPEGQNTDTQYF	TGTGCTAGTGCCCCTGAGGGACAGAACACAGATACGCAGTATTTT
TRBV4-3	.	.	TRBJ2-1	CASSQLTGDREQFF	TGCGCCAGCAGCCAGTTAACAGGTGACAGAGAGCAGTTCTTC
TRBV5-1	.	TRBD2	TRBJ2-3	CASSLGLAGGPRSDTQYF	TGCGCCAGCAGCTTGGGGCTAGCGGGGGGGCCGAGGTCAGATACGCAGTATTTT
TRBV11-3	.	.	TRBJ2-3	CASSLYRASTDTQYF	TGTGCCAGCAGCTTATACAGGGCTAGCACAGATACGCAGTATTTT
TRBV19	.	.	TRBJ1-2	CASSIGGNGYTF	TGTGCCAGTAGTATCGGGGGAAATGGCTACACCTTC
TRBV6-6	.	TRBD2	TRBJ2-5	CASTGGRWQETQYF	TGTGCCAGCACAGGCGGGAGGTGGCAAGAGACCCAGTACTTC
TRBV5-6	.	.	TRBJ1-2	CASSFHYGYTF	TGTGCCAGCAGCTTCCATTATGGCTACACCTTC
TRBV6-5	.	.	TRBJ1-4	CASTPGRGREKLFF	TGTGCCAGCACCCCCGGCCGGGGGAGGGAAAAACTGTTTTTT
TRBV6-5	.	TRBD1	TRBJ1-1	CASSHTGDTEAFF	TGTGCCAGCAGCCACACAGGGGACACTGAAGCTTTCTTT
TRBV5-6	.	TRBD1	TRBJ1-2	CASRTQGARDGYTF	TGTGCCAGCAGAACCCAGGGGGCGCGGGATGGCTACACCTTC
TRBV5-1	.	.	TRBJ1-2	CASSLGYRAGPNYGYTF	TGCGCCAGCAGCTTGGGTTATCGGGCAGGGCCAAACTATGGCTACACCTTC
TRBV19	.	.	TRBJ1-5	CASSTGHYSNQPQHF	TGTGCCAGTAGTACAGGGCACTATAGCAATCAGCCCCAGCATTTT
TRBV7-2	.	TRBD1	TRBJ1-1	CASSSRTGGVLNTEAFF	TGTGCCAGCAGCTCCCGGACAGGGGGGGTCTTGAACACTGAAGCTTTCTTT
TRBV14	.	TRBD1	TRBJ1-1	CASSPLGTGATEAFF	TGTGCCAGCAGCCCACTCGGGACAGGGGCAACTGAAGCTTTCTTT
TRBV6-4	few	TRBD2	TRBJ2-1	CASSEYSGGTSYNEQFF	TGTGCCAGCAGTGAATACAGCGGGGGGACCTCTTACAATGAGCAGTTCTTC